The source of this T cell receptor beta chain is a study of T cells in Graves' hyperthyroidism and ophthalmopathy. This clonotype was detected only once. Its antigen is still unknown. Per germline, CDR1 SGHVS and CDR2 FNYEAQ. V dropped 1 base and J dropped 6; count of bases not matched to a gene: 8. The CDR3 has 18 residues. Study results and caveats: A 13 V-J signature model discriminated ophthalmopathy versus stable hyperthyroidism.

RNA transcripts yielded amplified TCR beta CDR3 regions. Researchers ran a first-round RT-PCR on the TCR CDR3 using the HTBI primer set. TCRdb re-called the multiplex PCR reads with MiXCR, one entry per CDR3 protein. The data hold 370,000 or so distinct CDR3 sequences, with about 25% observed a single time. The sample was blood. V is TRBV7-6 and J is TRBJ2-1, with 14 bases fitting TRBD2. The origin of this receptor is a man aged 50-60 years with Graves' hyperthyroidism. CDR3 DNA sequence: TGTGCCAGCAGCTTAGAAGGGACTAGCGGGAGTAGGGGCAATGAGCAGTTCTTC. Amino acids: CASSLEGTSGSRGNEQFF. The whole variable domain, remainder taken from reference TRBV7-6 and TRBJ2-1, is GAGVSQSPRYKVTKRGQDVALRCDPISGHVSLYWYRQALGQGPEFLTYFNYEAQQDKSGLPNDRFSAERPEGSISTLTIQRTEQRDSAMYRCASSLEGTSGSRGNEQFFGPGTRLTVL.